The source of this T cell receptor (beta chain) is a study of blood T cell repertoires in COVID-19. In the study overall: Material from acute and convalescent COVID-19 was sourced from the United States, Italy and Spain. Sources were T cells, B-cell-depleted T cells, or PBMCs; the material itself was cDNA or gDNA.

This clone came up once. Looked up from germline, CDR1 is LGHDT and CDR2 is YNNKEL (reference sequence). The CDR3 sequence is 18 residues long. V gave up 3 bases and J gave up 3 bases; unmatched junction bases: 5. In the study's own analysis: Researchers report that nucleated cell counts were estimated from reference gene primer amplification. Here immunoSEQ multiplex PCR was the method, and the copy in TCRdb shows in-frame clones only, minus some. That table gives V, J and clone size, and the DNA gave D and trimming. The sample carries about 210,000 clones, approximately 90% recorded once. This TCR derives from a woman aged 40 to 55 with acute or convalescent COVID-19. The chain carries TRBV3-1 (or the pseudogene TRBV3-2) and TRBJ2-1; TRBD2 matches 16 bases. The sequenced material came from peripheral blood. The CDR3 region has the DNA TGTGCCAGCAGCCATGGGACTAGCGGGGGGGCAAACTACAATGAGCAGTTCTTC. Amino acids: CASSHGTSGGANYNEQFF.